The source of this TCR beta chain is a study of shared clonotypes between healthy human individuals. Study-wide findings and caveats: Researchers found naive subsets generally carried larger estimated richness than memory subsets.

The data were produced by immunoSEQ multiplex PCR, yet TCRdb's version contains in-frame clones alone and is incomplete. The data contain about 330,000 clones, 74% of them singletons. Germline values: CDR1 SGHVS, CDR2 FQNEAQ. There are 14 residues in the CDR3. The V end was cut by 1 base, the J end by 5 bases, with 10 bases between. Regarding this clone: Its specificity is not known.

The chain links TRBV7-8 to TRBJ2-3; D unresolved. The clonotype originates from a man aged 25-45 years in good health. The sample taken for sequencing was memory CD4+ T cells sorted from blood. Sample subset: CD45RA-negative fraction. The CDR3 coding sequence is TGTGCCAGCAGCTTAGTCTCCGCGGTAGATACGCAGTATTTT. Translating gives CASSLVSAVDTQYF.